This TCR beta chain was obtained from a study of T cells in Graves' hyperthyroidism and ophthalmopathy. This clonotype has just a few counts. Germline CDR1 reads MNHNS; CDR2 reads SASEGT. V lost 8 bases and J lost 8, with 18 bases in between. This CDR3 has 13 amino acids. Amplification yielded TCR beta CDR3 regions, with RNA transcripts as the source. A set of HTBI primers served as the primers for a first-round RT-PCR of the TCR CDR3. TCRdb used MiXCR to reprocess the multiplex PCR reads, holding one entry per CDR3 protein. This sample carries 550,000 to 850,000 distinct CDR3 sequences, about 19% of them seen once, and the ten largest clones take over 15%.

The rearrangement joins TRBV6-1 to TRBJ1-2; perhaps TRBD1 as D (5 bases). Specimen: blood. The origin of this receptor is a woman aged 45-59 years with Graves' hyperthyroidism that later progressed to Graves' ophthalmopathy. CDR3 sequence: CASSFPAGAGYTF. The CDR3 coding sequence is TGTGCCAGCTCGTTCCCGGCTGGGGCCGGCTACACCTTC.